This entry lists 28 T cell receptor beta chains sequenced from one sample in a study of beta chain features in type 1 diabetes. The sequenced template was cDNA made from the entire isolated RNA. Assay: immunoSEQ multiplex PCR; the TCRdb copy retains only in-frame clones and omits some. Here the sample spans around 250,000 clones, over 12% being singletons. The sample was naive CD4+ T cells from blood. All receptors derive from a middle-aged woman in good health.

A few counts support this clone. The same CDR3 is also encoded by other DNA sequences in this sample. This CDR3 is CASSVRGPPTDTQYF. In DNA form, the CDR3 reads TGTGCCAGCAGCGTCCGAGGGCCCCCCACAGATACGCAGTATTTT. This chain links TRBV9 with TRBJ2-3, with TRBD2 as a possible D gene (5 bases). CDR1 and CDR2 (germline): SGDLS, YYNGEE. The CDR3 is 15 amino acids. Trimming pared 2 bases from V and 2 bases from J, leaving 12 bases between.

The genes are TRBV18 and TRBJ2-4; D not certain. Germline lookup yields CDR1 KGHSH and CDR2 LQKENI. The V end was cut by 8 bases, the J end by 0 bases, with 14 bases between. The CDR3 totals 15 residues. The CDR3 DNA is TGTGCCAGCAAACGTGGAGTCTTAGCCAAAAACATTCAGTACTTC. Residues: CASKRGVLAKNIQYF.

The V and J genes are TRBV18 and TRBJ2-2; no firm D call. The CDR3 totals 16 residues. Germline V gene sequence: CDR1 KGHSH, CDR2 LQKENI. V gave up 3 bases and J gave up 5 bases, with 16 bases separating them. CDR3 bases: TGTGCCAGCTCACCTTTTCTGGCCGATCGTACCGGGGAGCTGTTTTTT. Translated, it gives CASSPFLADRTGELFF.

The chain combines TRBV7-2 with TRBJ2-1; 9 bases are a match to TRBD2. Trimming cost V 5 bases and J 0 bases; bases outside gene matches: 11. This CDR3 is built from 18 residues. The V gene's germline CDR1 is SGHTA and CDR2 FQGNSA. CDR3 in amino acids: CASSPGASGTSSYNEQFF. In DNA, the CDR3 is TGTGCCAGCAGCCCGGGGGCTAGCGGGACTAGCTCCTACAATGAGCAGTTCTTC.

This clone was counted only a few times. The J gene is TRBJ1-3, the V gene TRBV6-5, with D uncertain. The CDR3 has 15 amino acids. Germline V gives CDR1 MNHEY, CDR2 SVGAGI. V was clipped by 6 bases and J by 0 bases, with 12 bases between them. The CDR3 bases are TGTGCCAGCAGACCCGTACAGAGCTCTGGAAACACCATATATTTT. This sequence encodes CASRPVQSSGNTIYF.

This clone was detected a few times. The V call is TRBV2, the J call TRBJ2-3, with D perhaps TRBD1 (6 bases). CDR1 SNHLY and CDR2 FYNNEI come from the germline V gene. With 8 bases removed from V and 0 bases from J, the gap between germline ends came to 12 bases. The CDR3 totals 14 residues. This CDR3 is CASDHGQSTDTQYF. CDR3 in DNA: TGTGCCAGCGACCACGGACAGAGCACAGATACGCAGTATTTT. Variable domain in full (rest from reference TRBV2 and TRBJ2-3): EPEVTQTPSHQVTQMGQEVILRCVPISNHLYFYWYRQILGQKVEFLVSFYNNEISEKSEIFDDQFSVERPDGSNFTLKIRSTKLEDSAMYFCASDHGQSTDTQYFGPGTRLTVL.

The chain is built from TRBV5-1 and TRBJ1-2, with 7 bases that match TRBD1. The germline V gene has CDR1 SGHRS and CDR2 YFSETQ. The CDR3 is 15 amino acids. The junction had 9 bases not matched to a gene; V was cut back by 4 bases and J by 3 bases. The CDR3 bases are TGCGCCAGCAGCGGGATAGGGGGCGCAGACTATGGCTACACCTTC. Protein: CASSGIGGADYGYTF.

The CDR3 DNA reads as TGTGCCAGCTCTCGCGGGGGGGTCTCAACAGATACGCAGTATTTT. Translated, it gives CASSRGGVSTDTQYF. The chain has TRBV7-6 and TRBJ2-3; 9 bases are shared with TRBD2. With 8 bases clipped from V and 3 bases from J, the junction kept 9 bases outside the gene matches. The CDR3 is 15 amino acids. In germline, CDR1 is SGHVS, CDR2 FNYEAQ.

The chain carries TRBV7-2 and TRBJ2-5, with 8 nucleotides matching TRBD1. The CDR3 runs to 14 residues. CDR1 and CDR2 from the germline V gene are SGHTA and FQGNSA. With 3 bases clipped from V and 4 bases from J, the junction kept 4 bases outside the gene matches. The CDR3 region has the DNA TGTGCCAGCAGCTTGGGACAGGTCGGAGAGACCCAGTACTTC. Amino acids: CASSLGQVGETQYF.

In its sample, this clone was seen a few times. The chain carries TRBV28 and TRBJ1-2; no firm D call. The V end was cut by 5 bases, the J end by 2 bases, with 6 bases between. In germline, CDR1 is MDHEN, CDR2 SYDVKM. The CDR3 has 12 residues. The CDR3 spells CASSPINYGYTF. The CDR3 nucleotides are TGTGCCAGCAGTCCTATAAACTATGGCTACACCTTC.

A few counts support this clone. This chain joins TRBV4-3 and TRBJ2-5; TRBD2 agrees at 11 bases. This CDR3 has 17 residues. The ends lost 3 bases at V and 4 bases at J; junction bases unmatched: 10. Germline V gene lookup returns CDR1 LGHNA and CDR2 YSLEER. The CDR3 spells CASSHILSGGAPETQYF. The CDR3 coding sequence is TGCGCCAGCAGCCATATACTTAGCGGGGGGGCCCCAGAGACCCAGTACTTC.

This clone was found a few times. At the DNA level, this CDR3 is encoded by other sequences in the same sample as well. The CDR3, as DNA: TGTGCCAGCAGCCTATACAATGAGCAGTTCTTC. Its protein is CASSLYNEQFF. The V and J genes are TRBV6-5 and TRBJ2-1; D is unclear. The length of the CDR3 is 11 residues. V lost 6 bases and J lost 4, with 4 bases in between. Germline-derived CDR1 and CDR2 are MNHEY and SVGAGI.

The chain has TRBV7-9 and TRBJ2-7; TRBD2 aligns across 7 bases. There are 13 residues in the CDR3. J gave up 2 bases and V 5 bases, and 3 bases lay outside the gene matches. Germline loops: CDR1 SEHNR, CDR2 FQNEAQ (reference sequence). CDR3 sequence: CASSLGTTYEQYF. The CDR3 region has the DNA TGTGCCAGCAGCCTAGGGACTACCTACGAGCAGTACTTC.

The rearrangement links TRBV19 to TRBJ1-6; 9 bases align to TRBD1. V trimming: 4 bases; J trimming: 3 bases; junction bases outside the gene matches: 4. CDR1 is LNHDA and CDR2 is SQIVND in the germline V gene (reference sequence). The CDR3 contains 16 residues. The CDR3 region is CASSRWTGDYNSPLHF. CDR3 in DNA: TGTGCCAGTAGTAGATGGACAGGGGACTATAATTCACCCCTCCACTTT.

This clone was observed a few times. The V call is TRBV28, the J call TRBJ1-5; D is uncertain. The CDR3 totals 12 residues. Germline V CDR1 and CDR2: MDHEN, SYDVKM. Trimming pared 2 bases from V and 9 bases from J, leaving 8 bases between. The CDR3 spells CASSLPHTPQHF. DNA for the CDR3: TGTGCCAGCAGTTTACCACATACGCCCCAGCATTTT.

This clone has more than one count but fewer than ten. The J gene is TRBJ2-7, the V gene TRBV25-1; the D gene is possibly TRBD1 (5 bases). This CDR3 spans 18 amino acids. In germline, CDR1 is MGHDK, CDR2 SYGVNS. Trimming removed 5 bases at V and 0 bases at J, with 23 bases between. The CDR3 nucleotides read TGTGCCAGCAGTCCTCAAGCGAAGGCAGGGAAGAGCTCCTACGAGCAGTACTTC. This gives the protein CASSPQAKAGKSSYEQYF.

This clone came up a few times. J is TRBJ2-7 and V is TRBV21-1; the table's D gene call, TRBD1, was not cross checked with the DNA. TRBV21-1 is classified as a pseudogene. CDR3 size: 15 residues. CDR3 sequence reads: CASSYKTGVAYEQYF. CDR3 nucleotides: TGTGCCAGCAGCTATAAAACAGGAGTCGCCTACGAGCAGTACTTC.

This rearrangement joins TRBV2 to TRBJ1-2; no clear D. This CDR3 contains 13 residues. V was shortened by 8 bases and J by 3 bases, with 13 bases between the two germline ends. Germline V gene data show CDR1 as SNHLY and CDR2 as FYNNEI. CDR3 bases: TGTGCCAGCGGGTCGGGGTCTGACTATGGCTACACCTTC. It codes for CASGSGSDYGYTF.

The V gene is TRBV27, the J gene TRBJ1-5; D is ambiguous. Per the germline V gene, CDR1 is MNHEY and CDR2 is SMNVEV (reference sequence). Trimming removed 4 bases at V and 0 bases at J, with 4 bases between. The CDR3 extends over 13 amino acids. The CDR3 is CASSSGSNQPQHF. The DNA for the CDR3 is TGTGCCAGCAGTTCGGGTAGCAATCAGCCCCAGCATTTT.

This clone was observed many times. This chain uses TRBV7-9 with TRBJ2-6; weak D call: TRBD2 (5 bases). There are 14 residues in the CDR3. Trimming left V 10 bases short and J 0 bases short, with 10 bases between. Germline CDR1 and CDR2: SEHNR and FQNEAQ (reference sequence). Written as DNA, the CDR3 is TGTGCCATTGAGCGGATCTCTGGGGCCAACGTCCTGACTTTC. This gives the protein CAIERISGANVLTF. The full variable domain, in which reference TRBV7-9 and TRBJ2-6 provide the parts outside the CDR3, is DTGVSQNPRHKITKRGQNVTFRCDPISEHNRLYWYRQTLGQGPEFLTYFQNEAQLEKSRLLSDRFSAERPKGSFSTLEIQRTEQGDSAMYLCAIERISGANVLTFGAGSRLTVL.

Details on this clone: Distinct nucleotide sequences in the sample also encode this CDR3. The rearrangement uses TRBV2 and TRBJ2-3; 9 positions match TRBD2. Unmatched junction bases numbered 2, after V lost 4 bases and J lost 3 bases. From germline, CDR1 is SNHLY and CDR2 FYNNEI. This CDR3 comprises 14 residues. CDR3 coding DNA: TGTGCCAGCAGTGTAAGCGGGGGGACAGATACGCAGTATTTT. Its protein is CASSVSGGTDTQYF.

The CDR3 DNA follows: TGTGCCAGCAGCTTGAGGACAGGGTACACCGGGGAGCTGTTTTTT. Protein: CASSLRTGYTGELFF. The genes are TRBV11-2 and TRBJ2-2; 8 nucleotides line up with TRBD1. Germline CDR1 is SGHAT and CDR2 is FQNNGV. The CDR3 is made up of 15 amino acids. J gave up 3 bases and V 3 bases, and 3 bases lay outside the gene matches.

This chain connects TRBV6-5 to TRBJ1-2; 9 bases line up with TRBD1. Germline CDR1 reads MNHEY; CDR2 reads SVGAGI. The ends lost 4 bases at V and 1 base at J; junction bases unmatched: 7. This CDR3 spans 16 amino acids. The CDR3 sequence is CASSLIQGANNYGYTF. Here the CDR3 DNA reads TGTGCCAGCAGTTTAATACAGGGGGCCAATAACTATGGCTACACCTTC.

In DNA form, the CDR3 reads TGTGCCAGCAGCGTTGGGACAGGGACGCAGTATTTT. This gives the protein CASSVGTGTQYF. The chain joins TRBV5-5 to TRBJ2-3, with 9 bases aligning to TRBD1. The V and J ends lost 4 bases and 9 bases, in that order; junction bases with no gene match: 3. The CDR3 loop spans 12 amino acids. CDR1 and CDR2 (germline): SGHKS, YYEKEE (reference sequence).

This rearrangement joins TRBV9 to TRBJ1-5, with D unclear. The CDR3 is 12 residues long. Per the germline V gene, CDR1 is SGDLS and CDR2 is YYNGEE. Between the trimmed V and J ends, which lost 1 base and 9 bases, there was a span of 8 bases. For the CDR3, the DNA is TGTGCCAGCAGCGTACAAGGAGGGCCCCAGCATTTT. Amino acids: CASSVQGGPQHF.

The CDR3 loop is CASSRGLAGGRSSYEQYF. In DNA form, the CDR3 reads TGCGCCAGCAGCCGAGGACTAGCGGGGGGGAGAAGCTCCTACGAGCAGTACTTC. This chain joins TRBV5-1 and TRBJ2-7, with 15 bases fitting TRBD2. Germline loops: CDR1 SGHRS, CDR2 YFSETQ. This CDR3 spans 18 amino acids. V lost 4 bases, J lost 0 bases, and 8 bases stayed unmatched.

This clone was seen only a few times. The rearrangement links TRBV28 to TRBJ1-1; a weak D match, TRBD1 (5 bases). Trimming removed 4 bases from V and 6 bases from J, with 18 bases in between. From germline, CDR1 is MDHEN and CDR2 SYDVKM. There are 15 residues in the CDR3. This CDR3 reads CASSSPAGGVPEAFF. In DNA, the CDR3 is TGTGCCAGCAGTTCACCTGCTGGAGGGGTCCCTGAAGCTTTCTTT.

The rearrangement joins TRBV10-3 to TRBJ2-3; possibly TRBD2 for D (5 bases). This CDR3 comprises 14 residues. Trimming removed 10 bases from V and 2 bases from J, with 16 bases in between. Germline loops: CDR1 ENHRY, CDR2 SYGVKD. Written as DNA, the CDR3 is TGTGCCACCGCTTGGACTGACATCACAGATACGCAGTATTTT. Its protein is CATAWTDITDTQYF.